This T cell receptor (beta chain) was profiled in a study of T cells in localized non-small cell lung cancer (TCRdb year 2020). For the wider study: Comparing tumors with uninvolved tumor-adjacent lungs, the study looked at the T cell repertoires of hundreds of patients with early-stage NSCLC. The cohort comprised 236 treatment-naïve NSCLC patients with resected, localized lung tumors. Of the NSCLC patients, 129 were male and about a hundred were female, and the mean age was approximately 66 years. The study at large found these results: Because multi-region sequencing of the tumors was not done, intratumor heterogeneity could not be ruled out. Higher blood T cell density associated with longer overall survival, while higher adjacent-lung clonality associated with shorter survival. Because the study design was exploratory, TCR variables were selected using unadjusted p-values without false-discovery rate correction. Of the top 100 tumor clones, a median of approximately 60 were detected in paired uninvolved adjacent lung; around 27 were also among that lung's top 100. The highest T cell clonality was observed in uninvolved tumor-adjacent lung, where clonality exceeded that of tumor, suggesting that antigenic responses were more focused in uninvolved tumor-adjacent lung.

At diagnosis, tumor, uninvolved tumor-adjacent lung and peripheral blood were collected and then preserved as a mix of FFPE and fresh-frozen material. For TCR repertoire profiling, blood samples were analyzed as peripheral blood mononuclear cells. TCR beta CDR3 regions were sequenced from DNA using the immunoSEQ Assay. In the source study's methods: T cell density was computed as TCR beta template counts normalized to usable DNA estimated by amplifying housekeeping genes. Richness was estimated with the preseqR package, extrapolating to 400,000 templates for PBMC samples and 120,000 templates for tissue samples. Clonality was taken to be one minus Pielou's evenness. Tissue-enriched TCRs were identified through differential abundance testing performed on productive amino-acid clonotypes, with a minimum total count of 5 and an alpha of 0.1. The Jaccard Index and the Morisita Overlap Index were used to measure how much the repertoires overlapped between compartments. GLIPH clustered TCR beta CDR3s with public tetramer-defined viral CDR3s; viral motifs required at least three viral sequences plus V-gene enrichment. Imported from immuneACCESS, the table was reduced by TCRdb to in-frame sequences with V and J called. These copies leave out some clones; in studies compared against another copy, an unresolved V gene accounts for under half, and the cause of the remainder is not known. The DNA was the basis for D and trimming; V, J and clone size are from that table. The sample table lists 45,000 to 60,000 clones, 70% to 90% of them with a count of one. Together, the top ten hold over 2% of the sample.

Taken from cysteine to phenylalanine, the CDR3 has 13 residues. Of the read, only the CDR3 DNA is kept; its 39 bases are in frame from base 1. The junction shows trimming of 8 bases on V and 8 bases on J, and the gene matches do not reach 9 bases of it. The germline V gene encodes CDR1 ENHRY and CDR2 SYGVKD. To note about this clone: It has no known antigen specificity. No clone much larger than this one lies a single base away; base qualities are absent.

Source: PBMCs, taken before any cancer treatment. The V gene is TRBV10-3 and the J gene is TRBJ1-2, with 9 bases matching TRBD1. This sequence originates from a man aged 35-69 years with stage II lung adenocarcinoma. The bases read TGTGCCATCTTGGGACAGGGTCTATTAGGCTACACCTTC. It translates to CAILGQGLLGYTF.